A single sample is the source of the 18 T cell receptor beta chains below, sequenced in a study of patients and donors after allogeneic stem cell transplantation. Each CDR3 protein gets one entry after TCRdb re-called the RT-PCR reads with MiXCR. Among around 10,000 distinct CDR3 sequences listed, approximately 22% were seen once. The sequenced sample was blood, either unsorted or a sorted T cell fraction (not recorded which). The source of these receptors is a human donor who was either an allogeneic HSCT recipient or a stem cell or donor lymphocyte infusion donor (not recorded which). It is not recorded whose cells these are; they may come from a transplant donor.

The rearrangement joins TRBV3-1 to TRBJ1-2; the D gene is possibly TRBD1 (5 bases). CDR1 and CDR2 from the germline V gene are LGHDT and YNNKEL (reference sequence). V was shortened by 1 base and J by 6 bases, with 15 bases between the two germline ends. The CDR3 has 15 amino acids. Written as DNA, the CDR3 is TGTGCCAGCAGCCAAGTAGGCGGGGGTTTTGATGGCTACACCTTC. This codes for CASSQVGGGFDGYTF.

This clonotype was found a few times. The CDR3 DNA is TGTGCCAGTAGTGCCGGGGGCTCTGGAAACACCATATATTTT. It encodes CASSAGGSGNTIYF. The chain combines TRBV19 with TRBJ1-3; D perhaps matches TRBD1 (5 bases). In germline, CDR1 is LNHDA, CDR2 SQIVND (reference sequence). Trimming shortened V by 5 bases and J by 0 bases, and 8 bases separated the two germline ends. This CDR3 comprises 14 residues.

The chain recombines TRBV27 with TRBJ1-5; weak D call: TRBD1 (6 bases). This CDR3 spans 15 amino acids. V was clipped by 2 bases and J by 4 bases, with 12 bases between them. CDR1 and CDR2 (germline): MNHEY, SMNVEV (reference sequence). The DNA of the CDR3 is TGTGCCAGCAGTTTAAACAGGGTGGGAAATCAGCCCCAGCATTTT. Amino acids: CASSLNRVGNQPQHF.

This clonotype was observed at least ten times. The chain links TRBV7-2 to TRBJ1-1, with D uncertain. V was trimmed by 4 bases and J by 0 bases, leaving 6 bases between them. The germline gives CDR1 SGHTA, CDR2 FQGNSA. The CDR3 runs 13 residues. Written as DNA, the CDR3 is TGTGCCAGCAGCTCTTTAGTGAACACTGAAGCTTTCTTT. It specifies CASSSLVNTEAFF.

The chain has TRBV6-5 and TRBJ1-2; TRBD1 aligns across 8 bases. The CDR3 extends over 13 amino acids. The germline gives CDR1 MNHEY, CDR2 SVGAGI. V lost 6 bases to trimming and J lost 4 bases; unmatched junction nucleotides: 4. The DNA of the CDR3 is TGTGCCAGCAGGAGGACAGGGACCTATGGCTACACCTTC. Translated: CASRRTGTYGYTF.

This clonotype was observed a few times. This chain links TRBV5-1 with TRBJ2-2, with a possible D match to TRBD1 (6 bases). The ends were cut back, 0 bases at V and 7 bases at J, with 13 bases in the middle. Germline V gene sequence: CDR1 SGHRS, CDR2 YFSETQ. CDR3 length: 15 amino acids. The CDR3: CASSLGHRANGELFF. The DNA for the CDR3 is TGCGCCAGCAGCTTGGGCCACAGGGCGAACGGGGAGCTGTTTTTT.

This clonotype was seen a few times. The chain is built from TRBV12-3 or TRBV12-4 and TRBJ2-2, with 9 bases fitting TRBD1. This CDR3 contains 16 residues. V gave up 4 bases and J gave up 1 base; unmatched junction bases: 4. The CDR3 DNA is TGTGCCAGCAGTTGGGGACAGGGATTGAACACCGGGGAGCTGTTTTTT. This encodes CASSWGQGLNTGELFF.

This clonotype was observed a few times. The chain is built from TRBV12-3 or TRBV12-4 and TRBJ1-5; no firm D call. This CDR3 spans 12 amino acids. Between the trimmed V and J ends, which lost 3 bases and 9 bases, there was a span of 9 bases. CDR3 loop: CASSLGSRPQHF. The CDR3 region has the DNA TGTGCCAGCAGTTTGGGGAGTCGGCCCCAGCATTTT.

CDR3 in amino acids: CASSLGRGNEKLFF. In DNA form, the CDR3 reads TGCGCCAGCAGCTTGGGGCGGGGTAATGAAAAACTGTTTTTT. The J gene is TRBJ1-4, the V gene TRBV5-1; D is unclear. CDR3 length: 14 residues. V gave up 0 bases and J gave up 4 bases, with 7 bases separating them. Germline CDR1 and CDR2: SGHRS and YFSETQ.

V and J are TRBV20-1 and TRBJ1-2, with D possibly matching TRBD1 (6 bases). Germline V lookup: CDR1 DFQATT, CDR2 SNEGSKA (reference sequence). The CDR3 extends over 14 amino acids. Trimming removed 3 bases from V and 5 bases from J, with 16 bases in between. CDR3 residues: CSASTAGVGYGYTF. The DNA for the CDR3 is TGCAGTGCTAGTACTGCAGGGGTAGGTTATGGCTACACCTTC.

This clonotype was counted only a few times. The genes are TRBV12-3 or TRBV12-4 and TRBJ1-2, with D possibly TRBD1 on 6 matching bases. The CDR3 spans 14 residues. V lost 6 bases, J lost 4 bases, and 15 bases lay in between. Here the CDR3 reads CASSRGQQSYGYTF. CDR3 DNA sequence: TGTGCCAGCAGCCGAGGACAGCAAAGCTATGGCTACACCTTC.

This clonotype occurred a few times. V usage is TRBV20-1 and J usage is TRBJ2-1; TRBD2 is a possible D gene (6 bases). The CDR3 is made up of 17 amino acids. V was shortened by 1 base and J by 0 bases, with 16 bases between the two germline ends. The germline gives CDR1 DFQATT, CDR2 SNEGSKA (reference sequence). The CDR3 bases are TGCAGTGCTAGAGCTACGCTAGCGCGGAGCTCCTACAATGAGCAGTTCTTC. Protein: CSARATLARSSYNEQFF.

Turning to this clonotype: The junction and the germline gene differ at one end; a read error may be behind it. The chain joins TRBV7-7 to TRBJ2-2; D uncertain. Germline assignment: CDR1 SSHAT and CDR2 FNYEAQ (reference sequence). The CDR3 contains 13 residues. The CDR3 sequence is CASSLGNTGELFF. For the CDR3, the DNA is TGTGCTAGCAGCTTAGGAAACACCGGGGAGCTGTTTTTT.

The J gene is TRBJ1-3, the V gene TRBV5-1; D gene ambiguous. CDR1 is SGHRS, CDR2 YFSETQ, per germline. The CDR3 is 13 residues long. V dropped 0 bases and J dropped 8 bases, with 9 bases sitting between them. CDR3 in DNA: TGCGCCAGCAGCTTGGTTTCCGGAGACACCATATATTTT. Translated: CASSLVSGDTIYF.

In its sample, this clonotype was seen a few times. The V call is TRBV29-1, the J call TRBJ2-6; 8 bases agree with TRBD1. This CDR3 has 14 residues. Germline V gene data show CDR1 as SQVTM and CDR2 as ANQGSEA. Trimming took 6 bases from V and 4 from J; bases not matched to a gene: 5. The CDR3 DNA reads as TGCAGCGTCGGACAGGGTTTGGGGGCCAACGTCCTGACTTTC. It translates to CSVGQGLGANVLTF. The full variable domain, in which reference TRBV29-1 and TRBJ2-6 provide the parts outside the CDR3, is SAVISQKPSRDICQRGTSLTIQCQVDSQVTMMFWYRQQPGQSLTLIATANQGSEATYESGFVIDKFPISRPNLTFSTLTVSNMSPEDSSIYLCSVGQGLGANVLTFGAGSRLTVL.

The rearrangement uses TRBV5-1 and TRBJ1-5; a weak D match, TRBD1 (6 bases). Trimming took off 2 bases at V and 3 bases at J, with 12 bases between the two ends. The CDR3 is 15 amino acids. Germline V gene data show CDR1 as SGHRS and CDR2 as YFSETQ. CDR3 loop: CASSFGGGNNQPQHF. The CDR3 DNA is TGCGCCAGCAGCTTTGGCGGGGGCAACAATCAGCCCCAGCATTTT.

There are many counts of this clonotype. The gene calls are TRBV4-2 and TRBJ1-1, with D uncertain. With 1 base removed from V and 1 base from J, the gap between germline ends came to 10 bases. Germline-derived CDR1 and CDR2 are LGHNA and YNFKEQ. The CDR3 runs 15 residues. Written as DNA, the CDR3 is TGTGCCAGCAGCCAAGTAAAAGCCCGGAACACTGAAGCTTTCTTT. This gives the protein CASSQVKARNTEAFF.

This chain links TRBV7-2 with TRBJ2-5, with a tentative D call TRBD2 (6 bases). Trimming removed 3 bases at V and 6 bases at J, with 8 bases between. This CDR3 spans 12 amino acids. The germline CDR1 and CDR2 sequences are SGHTA and FQGNSA. CDR3 bases: TGTGCCAGCAGCTTGGAGGGTCAGACCCAGTACTTC. It codes for CASSLEGQTQYF.